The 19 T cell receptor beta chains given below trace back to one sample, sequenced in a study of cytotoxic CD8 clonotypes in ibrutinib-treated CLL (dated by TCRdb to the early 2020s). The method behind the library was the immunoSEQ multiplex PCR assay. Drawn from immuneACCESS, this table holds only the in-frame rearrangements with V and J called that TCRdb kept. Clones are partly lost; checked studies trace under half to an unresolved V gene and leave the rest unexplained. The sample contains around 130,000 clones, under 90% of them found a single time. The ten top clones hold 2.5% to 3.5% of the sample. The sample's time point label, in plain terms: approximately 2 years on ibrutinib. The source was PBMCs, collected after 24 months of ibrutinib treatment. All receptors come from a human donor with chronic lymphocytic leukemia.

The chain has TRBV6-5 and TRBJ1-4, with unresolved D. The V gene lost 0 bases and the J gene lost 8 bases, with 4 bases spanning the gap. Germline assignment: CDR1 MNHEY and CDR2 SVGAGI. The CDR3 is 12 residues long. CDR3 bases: TGTGCCAGCAGTTACTCGGGAGAAAAACTGTTTTTT. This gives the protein CASSYSGEKLFF.

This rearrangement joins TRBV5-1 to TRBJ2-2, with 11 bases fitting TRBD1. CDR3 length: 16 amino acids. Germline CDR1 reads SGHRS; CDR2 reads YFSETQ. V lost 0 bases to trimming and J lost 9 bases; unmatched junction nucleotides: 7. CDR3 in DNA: TGCGCCAGCAGCTTGGTTGGCGGACAGGGGGCGCGGGAGCTGTTTTTT. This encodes CASSLVGGQGARELFF.

CDR3 DNA: TGTGCCAGCAGTGTATTGACAGGGGGAGGCACTGAAGCTTTCTTT. This gives the protein CASSVLTGGGTEAFF. The chain has TRBV6-1 and TRBJ1-1, with 9 bases aligning to TRBD1. Germline-derived CDR1 and CDR2 are MNHNS and SASEGT. Trimming removed 4 bases from V and 4 bases from J; junction bases left unmatched: 7. This CDR3 is built from 15 residues.

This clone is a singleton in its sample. The CDR3 here is CASSRRGINYGYTF. The CDR3 coding sequence is TGTGCCAGCAGTAGGCGAGGGATTAACTATGGCTACACCTTC. The V call is TRBV2, the J call TRBJ1-2; D remains unclear. Trimming left V 5 bases short and J 1 base short, with 11 bases between. Germline lookup yields CDR1 SNHLY and CDR2 FYNNEI. The CDR3 consists of 14 residues.

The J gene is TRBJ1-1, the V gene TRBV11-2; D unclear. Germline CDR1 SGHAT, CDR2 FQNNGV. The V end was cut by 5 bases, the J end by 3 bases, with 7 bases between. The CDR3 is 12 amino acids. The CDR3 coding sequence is TGTGCCAGCAGCATGGGTTACACTGAAGCTTTCTTT. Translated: CASSMGYTEAFF.

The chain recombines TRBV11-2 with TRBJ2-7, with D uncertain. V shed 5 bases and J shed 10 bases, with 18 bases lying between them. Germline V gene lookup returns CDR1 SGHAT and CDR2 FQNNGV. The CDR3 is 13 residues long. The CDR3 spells CASSPRNSALQYF. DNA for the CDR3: TGTGCCAGCAGCCCACGTAACTCCGCCTTACAGTACTTC.

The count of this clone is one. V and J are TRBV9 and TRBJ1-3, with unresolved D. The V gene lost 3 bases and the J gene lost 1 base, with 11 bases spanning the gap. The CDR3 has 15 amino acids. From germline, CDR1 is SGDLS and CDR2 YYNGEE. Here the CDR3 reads CASSAAFGSGNTIYF. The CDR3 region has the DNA TGTGCCAGCAGCGCCGCCTTTGGTTCTGGAAACACCATATATTTT.

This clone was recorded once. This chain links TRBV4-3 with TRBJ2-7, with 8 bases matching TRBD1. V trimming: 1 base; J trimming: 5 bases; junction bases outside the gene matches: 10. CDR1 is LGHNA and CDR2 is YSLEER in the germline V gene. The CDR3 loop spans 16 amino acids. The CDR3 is CASSQGVRGHVNEQYF. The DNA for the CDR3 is TGCGCCAGCAGCCAAGGGGTCAGGGGGCACGTTAACGAGCAGTACTTC.

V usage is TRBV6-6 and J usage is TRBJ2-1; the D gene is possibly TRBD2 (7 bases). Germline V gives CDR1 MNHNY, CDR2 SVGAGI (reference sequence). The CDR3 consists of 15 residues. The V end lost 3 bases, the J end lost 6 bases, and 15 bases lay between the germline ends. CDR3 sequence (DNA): TGTGCCAGCAGTTATCTGGCGGGGGCCGGCAATGAGCAGTTCTTC. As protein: CASSYLAGAGNEQFF.

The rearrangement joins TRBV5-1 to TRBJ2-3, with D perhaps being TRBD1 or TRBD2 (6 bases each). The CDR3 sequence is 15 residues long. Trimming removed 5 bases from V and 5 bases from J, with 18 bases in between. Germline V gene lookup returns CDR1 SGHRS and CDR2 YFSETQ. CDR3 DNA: TGCGCCAGCAGGGGTGGAGGCAGGGGAGGAGATACGCAGTATTTT. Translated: CASRGGGRGGDTQYF.

The CDR3 reads CSVARDRLDGYTF. The CDR3 DNA sequence: TGCAGCGTTGCCCGGGACAGGTTGGATGGCTACACCTTC. The chain links TRBV29-1 to TRBJ1-2; 8 positions match TRBD1. The CDR3 runs 13 residues. The germline V gene encodes CDR1 SQVTM and CDR2 ANQGSEA. J was trimmed by 6 bases and V by 4 bases; bases with no gene match: 7.

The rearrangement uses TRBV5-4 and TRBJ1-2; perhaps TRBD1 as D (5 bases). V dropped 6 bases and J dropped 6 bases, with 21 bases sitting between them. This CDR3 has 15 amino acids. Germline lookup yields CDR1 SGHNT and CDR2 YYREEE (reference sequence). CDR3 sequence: CASTPGAGRLNGYTF. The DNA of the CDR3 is TGTGCCAGCACCCCCGGGGCAGGCCGTTTGAATGGCTACACCTTC. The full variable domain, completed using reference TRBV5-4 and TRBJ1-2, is ETGVTQSPTHLIKTRGQQVTLRCSSQSGHNTVSWYQQALGQGPQFIFQYYREEENGRGNFPPRFSGLQFPNYSSELNVNALELDDSALYLCASTPGAGRLNGYTFGSGTRLTVV.

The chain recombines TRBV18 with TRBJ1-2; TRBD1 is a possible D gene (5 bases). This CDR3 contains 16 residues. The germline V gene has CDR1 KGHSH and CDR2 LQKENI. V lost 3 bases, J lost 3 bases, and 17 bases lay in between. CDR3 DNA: TGTGCCAGCTCACCTCTACCAGATGGGGCTGACTATGGCTACACCTTC. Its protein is CASSPLPDGADYGYTF.

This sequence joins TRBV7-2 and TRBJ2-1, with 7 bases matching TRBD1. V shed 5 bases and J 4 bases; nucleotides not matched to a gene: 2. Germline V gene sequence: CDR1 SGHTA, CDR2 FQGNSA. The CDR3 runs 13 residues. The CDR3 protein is CASSRQGYNEQFF. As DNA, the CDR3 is TGTGCCAGCAGCCGACAGGGATACAATGAGCAGTTCTTC.

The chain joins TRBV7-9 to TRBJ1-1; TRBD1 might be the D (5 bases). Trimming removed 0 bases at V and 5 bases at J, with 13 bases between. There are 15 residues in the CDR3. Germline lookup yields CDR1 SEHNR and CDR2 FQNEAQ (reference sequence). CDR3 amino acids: CASSLALGDLTEAFF. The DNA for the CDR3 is TGTGCCAGCAGCTTAGCGTTGGGGGATCTAACTGAAGCTTTCTTT.

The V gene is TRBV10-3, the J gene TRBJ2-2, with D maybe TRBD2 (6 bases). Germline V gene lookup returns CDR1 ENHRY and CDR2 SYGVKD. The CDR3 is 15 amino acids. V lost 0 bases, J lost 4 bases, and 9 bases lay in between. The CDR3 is CAISESGGSTGELFF. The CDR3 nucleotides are TGTGCCATCAGTGAGTCTGGGGGGAGCACCGGGGAGCTGTTTTTT.

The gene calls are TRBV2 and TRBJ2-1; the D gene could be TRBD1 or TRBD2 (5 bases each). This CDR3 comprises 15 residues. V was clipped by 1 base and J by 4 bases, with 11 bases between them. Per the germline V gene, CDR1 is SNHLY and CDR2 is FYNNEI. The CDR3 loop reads CASSEVFGAYNEQFF. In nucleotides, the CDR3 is TGTGCCAGCAGTGAAGTCTTCGGGGCGTACAATGAGCAGTTCTTC.

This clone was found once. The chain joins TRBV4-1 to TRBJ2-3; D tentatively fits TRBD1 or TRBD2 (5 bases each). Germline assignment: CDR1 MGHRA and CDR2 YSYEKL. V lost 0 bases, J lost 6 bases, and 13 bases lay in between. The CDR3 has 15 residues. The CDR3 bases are TGCGCCAGCAGCCAAGAAAGTGGGGGAGCGGATACGCAGTATTTT. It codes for CASSQESGGADTQYF.

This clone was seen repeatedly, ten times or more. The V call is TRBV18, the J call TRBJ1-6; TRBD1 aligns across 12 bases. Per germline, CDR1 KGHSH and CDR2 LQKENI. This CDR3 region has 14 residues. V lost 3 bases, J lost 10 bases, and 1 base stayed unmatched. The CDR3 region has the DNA TGTGCCAGCTCACCCGGGACAGGGGGCTCACCCCTCCACTTT. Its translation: CASSPGTGGSPLHF.